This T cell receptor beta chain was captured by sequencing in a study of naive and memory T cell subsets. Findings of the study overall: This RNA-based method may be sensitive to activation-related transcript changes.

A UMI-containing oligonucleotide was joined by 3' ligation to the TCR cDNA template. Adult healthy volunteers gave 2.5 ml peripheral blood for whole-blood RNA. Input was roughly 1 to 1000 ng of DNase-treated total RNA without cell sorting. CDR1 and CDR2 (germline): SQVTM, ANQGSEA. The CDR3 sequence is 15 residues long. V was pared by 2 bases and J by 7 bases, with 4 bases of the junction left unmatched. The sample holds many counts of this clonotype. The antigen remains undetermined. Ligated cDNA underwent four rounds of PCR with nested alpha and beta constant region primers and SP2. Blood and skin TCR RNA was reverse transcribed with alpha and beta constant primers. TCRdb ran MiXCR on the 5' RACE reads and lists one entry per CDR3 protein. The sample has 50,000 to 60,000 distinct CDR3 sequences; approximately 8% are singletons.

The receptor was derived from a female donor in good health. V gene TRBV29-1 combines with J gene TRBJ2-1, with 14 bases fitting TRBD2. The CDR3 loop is CSVERLAGGPNEQFF. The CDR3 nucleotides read TGCAGCGTTGAACGACTAGCGGGGGGGCCAAATGAGCAGTTCTTC.